This T cell receptor (beta chain) emerged from a study of blood T cell repertoires in COVID-19. Looking at the study overall: Spain, Italy and the United States supplied samples that represented acute and convalescent COVID-19. From T cells, B-cell-depleted T cells, or PBMCs came the material, which was cDNA or gDNA.

This clone was recorded a few times. TCRdb's copy holds only in-frame clones and misses some; the assay was immunoSEQ multiplex PCR. The data show 25,000 to 35,000 clones, with approximately 87% seen just once and less than 20% held by the top ten. Germline V gene lookup returns CDR1 MNHNS and CDR2 SASEGT. The CDR3 has 17 amino acids. After removal of 3 bases from V and 0 bases from J, the junction contained 5 bases not matched to a gene. Sequenced input: peripheral blood. J is TRBJ1-6 and V is TRBV6-1; 7 bases line up with TRBD1. The receptor was isolated from a man in his 70s with active COVID-19. The CDR3 sequence is CASSDRQGSSYNSPLHF. The DNA for the CDR3 is TGTGCCAGCAGTGACAGACAGGGTAGCTCCTATAATTCACCCCTCCACTTT.